A single sample gave rise to the 17 T cell receptor beta chains below, sequenced in a study of blood T cell repertoires in COVID-19. Sequenced by immunoSEQ multiplex PCR; TCRdb stores in-frame clones only, minus some. This sample has roughly 100,000 clones, with about four fifths found just once. The sample consisted of peripheral blood. All receptors come from an older man with COVID-19, enrolled during active disease.

The rearrangement joins TRBV6-2 or TRBV6-3 to TRBJ1-5, with 7 bases identical to TRBD1. This CDR3 contains 14 residues. After removal of 6 bases from V and 4 bases from J, the junction contained 6 bases not matched to a gene. Germline loops: CDR1 MNHEY, CDR2 SVGEGT. The CDR3 DNA follows: TGTGCCAGCAGCCCCGGGACAGAAAATCAGCCCCAGCATTTT. This encodes CASSPGTENQPQHF.

The V and J genes are TRBV11-2 and TRBJ2-5; 10 nucleotides match TRBD2. The CDR3 is 15 amino acids. Trimming removed 4 bases from V and 8 bases from J; junction bases left unmatched: 10. Germline CDR1 SGHAT, CDR2 FQNNGV. CDR3 protein: CASSSSPSGRGTQYF. As DNA, the CDR3 is TGTGCCAGCAGCTCGTCCCCTAGCGGGAGAGGCACCCAGTACTTC.

The chain recombines TRBV28 with TRBJ1-3; no firm D call. V dropped 10 bases and J dropped 4 bases, with 11 bases sitting between them. Looked up from germline, CDR1 is MDHEN and CDR2 is SYDVKM. There are 12 residues in the CDR3. CDR3 residues: CATETGGNTIYF. CDR3 in DNA: TGTGCCACCGAAACCGGGGGAAACACCATATATTTT.

The rearrangement uses TRBV18 and TRBJ1-5; D is undetermined. This CDR3 contains 12 residues. Looked up from germline, CDR1 is KGHSH and CDR2 is LQKENI. Trimming removed 2 bases at V and 4 bases at J, with 3 bases between. CDR3 DNA sequence: TGTGCCAGCTCACCATCTAATCAGCCCCAGCATTTT. Its protein product is CASSPSNQPQHF.

The chain employs TRBV7-2 and TRBJ1-4; D not resolved. This CDR3 contains 15 residues. V was clipped by 3 bases and J by 6 bases, with 14 bases between them. Germline CDR1 reads SGHTA; CDR2 reads FQGNSA. The CDR3 DNA reads as TGTGCCAGCAGCTTTTACCGGGAACGGGATGAAAAACTGTTTTTT. It encodes CASSFYRERDEKLFF.

The V call is TRBV5-1, the J call TRBJ2-3, with D possibly being TRBD2 (5 bases). The CDR3 has 16 residues. The V and J ends lost 4 bases and 6 bases respectively, with 21 bases between them. CDR1 is SGHRS and CDR2 is YFSETQ in the germline V gene. CDR3 bases: TGCGCCAGCAGCACCTGGCGGCCGAGGGCCCCTGATACGCAGTATTTT. Translating gives CASSTWRPRAPDTQYF.

The CDR3 DNA sequence: TGTGCCAGCAGCGTACGGGGGGCAGGTGGAAACACCATATATTTT. Translation: CASSVRGAGGNTIYF. This rearrangement joins TRBV6-5 to TRBJ1-3; perhaps TRBD1 as D (6 bases). CDR1 is MNHEY and CDR2 is SVGAGI in the germline V gene. CDR3 size: 15 residues. V lost 6 bases to trimming and J lost 3 bases, with 15 bases between them.

The chain is built from TRBV2 and TRBJ1-2, with TRBD1 as a possible D gene (5 bases). The germline CDR1 and CDR2 sequences are SNHLY and FYNNEI. This CDR3 is 15 amino acids long. V was pared by 3 bases and J by 5 bases, with 16 bases between. The CDR3 bases are TGTGCCAGCAGTGATCCACAGGCGGCAGGATATGGCTACACCTTC. It encodes CASSDPQAAGYGYTF.

This clone has just a few counts. The chain is built from TRBV7-2 and TRBJ2-1, with 9 bases fitting TRBD1. This CDR3 has 14 residues. Germline assignment: CDR1 SGHTA and CDR2 FQGNSA. V shed 3 bases and J 8 bases; nucleotides not matched to a gene: 5. The CDR3 DNA follows: TGTGCCAGCAGCTTGGAACAGGGGGCCGATGAGCAGTTCTTC. Protein sequence: CASSLEQGADEQFF.

The rearrangement links TRBV9 to TRBJ2-1, with 9 nucleotides matching TRBD1. Germline values: CDR1 SGDLS, CDR2 YYNGEE. This CDR3 region has 15 residues. J gave up 6 bases and V 1 base, and 5 bases lay outside the gene matches. The CDR3 loop is CASSVNSGQGNEQFF. Here the CDR3 DNA reads TGTGCCAGCAGCGTAAATTCGGGACAGGGCAATGAGCAGTTCTTC.

CDR3 sequence: CASSSGGPNQPQHF. The CDR3 nucleotides read TGTGCCAGCAGTTCGGGGGGGCCCAATCAGCCCCAGCATTTT. The V gene is TRBV28, the J gene TRBJ1-5; a possible D gene is TRBD1 (6 bases). Trimming pared 4 bases from V and 3 bases from J, leaving 10 bases between. Per germline, CDR1 MDHEN and CDR2 SYDVKM. The CDR3 is made up of 14 amino acids. The full variable domain, completed using reference TRBV28 and TRBJ1-5, is DVKVTQSSRYLVKRTGEKVFLECVQDMDHENMFWYRQDPGLGLRLIYFSYDVKMKEKGDIPEGYSVSREKKERFSLILESASTNQTSMYLCASSSGGPNQPQHFGDGTRLSIL.

J is TRBJ1-4 and V is TRBV3-1 (or the pseudogene TRBV3-2); a possible D gene is TRBD1 (5 bases). CDR1 is LGHDT, CDR2 YNNKEL, per germline (reference sequence). V was pared by 8 bases and J by 5 bases, with 12 bases between. The CDR3 extends over 13 amino acids. The CDR3: CASGGTLNEKLFF. The CDR3 DNA reads TGTGCCAGCGGGGGGACGCTGAATGAAAAACTGTTTTTT.

The chain joins TRBV7-2 to TRBJ2-3; 11 nucleotides match TRBD2. The CDR3 contains 18 residues. The germline V gene encodes CDR1 SGHTA and CDR2 FQGNSA. Losses at the gene ends were 0 bases for V and 1 base for J; bases not matched to a gene: 6. In DNA, the CDR3 is TGTGCCAGCAGCTTAGCCGCCCCGGGACTAGCGGGCACAGATACGCAGTATTTT. Its translation: CASSLAAPGLAGTDTQYF.

CDR3 region: CASSLGQSYNEQFF. DNA of the CDR3: TGTGCCAGCAGCTTAGGCCAGTCCTACAATGAGCAGTTCTTC. The V call is TRBV11-3, the J call TRBJ2-1; no definite D call. The CDR3 extends over 14 amino acids. Trimming took off 1 base at V and 1 base at J, with 5 bases between the two ends. CDR1 and CDR2 from the germline V gene are SGHNT and YENEEA.

This rearrangement joins TRBV5-1 to TRBJ2-3; possible D gene TRBD1, 6 bases. Germline V gene sequence: CDR1 SGHRS, CDR2 YFSETQ. V lost 4 bases and J lost 0, with 9 bases in between. This CDR3 region has 14 residues. The DNA for the CDR3 is TGCGCCAGCAGCGAACAGGGAAGCACAGATACGCAGTATTTT. It yields the protein CASSEQGSTDTQYF. The full variable domain, completed using reference TRBV5-1 and TRBJ2-3, is KAGVTQTPRYLIKTRGQQVTLSCSPISGHRSVSWYQQTPGQGLQFLFEYFSETQRNKGNFPGRFSGRQFSNSRSEMNVSTLELGDSALYLCASSEQGSTDTQYFGPGTRLTVL.

A note on this clone: Other DNA variants within this sample encode the same CDR3. The rearrangement uses TRBV7-2 and TRBJ2-3, with 11 bases matching TRBD2. Trimming cost V 4 bases and J 0 bases; bases outside gene matches: 0. The CDR3 has 15 amino acids. Looked up from germline, CDR1 is SGHTA and CDR2 is FQGNSA. CDR3 region: CASSWTSGSTDTQYF. Here the CDR3 DNA reads TGTGCCAGCAGCTGGACTAGCGGGAGCACAGATACGCAGTATTTT.

The chain combines TRBV5-6 with TRBJ1-2, with 8 bases lining up with TRBD1. The CDR3 is made up of 17 amino acids. Germline CDR1 reads SGHDT; CDR2 reads YYEEEE. V lost 0 bases to trimming and J lost 4 bases; unmatched junction nucleotides: 11. CDR3 sequence: CASSLDTPGGWGYGYTF. As DNA, the CDR3 is TGTGCCAGCAGCTTGGATACCCCAGGGGGCTGGGGCTATGGCTACACCTTC.